This entry lists 11 T cell receptor beta chains sequenced from one sample in a study of cytomegalovirus exposure and HLA in healthy donors. Profiled with immunoSEQ multiplex PCR; TCRdb holds only in-frame clones, not every one. The sample includes about 200,000 clones, 80% to 90% of them seen just once. Input material: PBMCs. The receptors stem from a woman aged 25 to 39 in good health and CMV-seropositive.

CDR3 protein: CASSRESGTYNEQFF. In DNA, the CDR3 is TGTGCCAGCAGCCGGGAGTCGGGAACCTACAATGAGCAGTTCTTC. V and J are TRBV6-4 and TRBJ2-1; D possibly corresponds to TRBD2 (6 bases). Germline values: CDR1 MRHNA, CDR2 SNTAGT. V shed 6 bases and J shed 2 bases, with 14 bases lying between them. This CDR3 contains 15 residues.

This rearrangement joins TRBV7-8 to TRBJ2-1, with 14 bases identical to TRBD2. V lost 5 bases, J lost 7 bases, and 4 bases stayed unmatched. The germline V gene has CDR1 SGHVS and CDR2 FQNEAQ. The CDR3 has 15 amino acids. CDR3 amino acids: CASSRGLAGGNEQFF. DNA of the CDR3: TGTGCCAGCAGCCGAGGACTAGCGGGAGGAAATGAGCAGTTCTTC.

The rearrangement links TRBV5-1 to TRBJ2-1, with no clear D. This CDR3 is built from 13 residues. Germline-derived CDR1 and CDR2 are SGHRS and YFSETQ. The V end lost 0 bases, the J end lost 10 bases, and 11 bases lay between the germline ends. The CDR3 reads CASSLDLISEQFF. The DNA for the CDR3 is TGCGCCAGCAGCTTGGACCTAATTTCGGAGCAGTTCTTC.

V usage is TRBV6-1 and J usage is TRBJ2-7; D is perhaps TRBD2 (6 bases). From germline, CDR1 is MNHNS and CDR2 SASEGT. The CDR3 is 13 amino acids. The germline V and J ends were trimmed by 6 bases and 3 bases, with 12 bases remaining between them. Here the CDR3 DNA reads TGTGCCAGCAGGGACGGGAGTCTCTACGAGCAGTACTTC. Its protein is CASRDGSLYEQYF.

This chain uses TRBV4-1 with TRBJ2-7; a possible D gene is TRBD2 (5 bases). This CDR3 has 16 amino acids. CDR1 MGHRA and CDR2 YSYEKL come from the germline V gene. The germline V and J ends were trimmed by 1 base and 3 bases, with 16 bases remaining between them. The chain's CDR3 is CASSQVLGQRSYEQYF. The CDR3 DNA sequence: TGCGCCAGCAGCCAAGTTTTGGGCCAGCGGAGCTACGAGCAGTACTTC.

This clone was picked up one time. The chain links TRBV27 to TRBJ2-1, with D tentatively TRBD1 (6 bases). V was clipped by 7 bases and J by 7 bases, with 20 bases between them. Germline V gene data show CDR1 as MNHEY and CDR2 as SMNVEV (reference sequence). This CDR3 is built from 15 residues. This CDR3 reads CASNSQAQGRNEQFF. For the CDR3, the DNA is TGTGCCAGCAATTCCCAGGCACAGGGTCGTAATGAGCAGTTCTTC.

Only one count was recorded for this clone. The rearrangement links TRBV2 to TRBJ1-3; a weak D match, TRBD1 (5 bases). The CDR3 is 12 amino acids. Deletions cut 8 bases from V and 4 bases from J, with 9 bases between. CDR1 is SNHLY, CDR2 FYNNEI, per germline. The chain's CDR3 is CASGTPGNTIYF. For the CDR3, the DNA is TGTGCCAGCGGGACTCCCGGAAACACCATATATTTT.

The rearrangement links TRBV7-2 to TRBJ1-5; D unresolved. Trimming cost V 0 bases and J 4 bases, with 7 bases left between them. This CDR3 contains 14 residues. Germline V lookup: CDR1 SGHTA, CDR2 FQGNSA. CDR3 in amino acids: CASSLAHVNQPQHF. The CDR3 DNA reads as TGTGCCAGCAGCTTAGCACACGTTAATCAGCCCCAGCATTTT.

This chain connects TRBV6-1 to TRBJ2-7; maybe TRBD2 (5 bases). This CDR3 spans 14 amino acids. V was cut by 4 bases and J by 3 bases, with 13 bases left in between. CDR1 MNHNS and CDR2 SASEGT come from the germline V gene. The CDR3 spells CASSALFGGYEQYF. The CDR3 DNA reads TGTGCCAGCAGTGCCCTATTCGGAGGCTACGAGCAGTACTTC.

This sequence joins TRBV5-1 and TRBJ2-7; tentative D call: TRBD2 (5 bases). From germline, CDR1 is SGHRS and CDR2 YFSETQ. This CDR3 is 14 amino acids long. V lost 1 base and J lost 5, with 13 bases in between. CDR3 sequence (DNA): TGCGCCAGCAGCTTGAATAAGGGAGTTGACGAGCAGTACTTC. It translates to CASSLNKGVDEQYF.

V and J are TRBV7-3 and TRBJ1-4, with a weak D call TRBD1 (5 bases). The CDR3 has 15 residues. Trimming took 1 base from V and 8 from J, leaving 14 bases between them. Germline lookup yields CDR1 SGHTA and CDR2 FQGTGA. The CDR3 is CASSLRGRSDEKLFF. The CDR3 DNA reads as TGTGCCAGCAGCTTAAGGGGGAGGAGCGACGAAAAACTGTTTTTT. The full variable domain, in which reference TRBV7-3 and TRBJ1-4 provide the parts outside the CDR3, is GAGVSQTPSNKVTEKGKYVELRCDPISGHTALYWYRQSLGQGPEFLIYFQGTGAADDSGLPNDRFFAVRPEGSVSTLKIQRTERGDSAVYLCASSLRGRSDEKLFFGSGTQLSVL.